These T cell receptor beta chains were read from a single sample in a study of blood T cell repertoires in COVID-19. The protocol was immunoSEQ multiplex PCR, while the TCRdb copy is restricted to in-frame clones and leaves out a portion. The sample lists roughly 340,000 clones; roughly nine tenths were seen once. The sequenced sample was peripheral blood. The receptor set was obtained from a woman in her twenties or thirties with COVID-19, enrolled during active disease. The CDR3 runs from the conserved cysteine through the conserved F or W.

V gene	J gene	CDR3 protein
TRBV30	TRBJ1-3	CAWSPGNTIYF
TRBV28	TRBJ1-2	CATPSTGTGSDGYTF
TRBV28	TRBJ2-1	CASSPGGGGGFNEQFF
TRBV27	TRBJ1-1	CASSLRTGMNTEAFF
TRBV11-3	TRBJ1-3	CASSDQTGLGNTIYF
TRBV4-3	TRBJ1-2	CASSQDQAGDYGYTF
TRBV7-8	TRBJ2-3	CASSPRQGDPDTQYF
TRBV11-2	TRBJ1-4	CASSSLPGEKLFF
TRBV5-6	TRBJ2-4	CASSHERGSGNIQYF
TRBV7-8	TRBJ2-2	CASSFGGDTGELFF
TRBV9	TRBJ1-5	CASSVDGQVNQPQHF
TRBV12-3/TRBV12-4	TRBJ1-1	CASSFGTEAFF
TRBV13	TRBJ1-4	CASSPGRVPEKLFF
TRBV5-4	TRBJ1-6	CATQQGTPYNSPLHF
TRBV27	TRBJ1-1	CASRSQGRNTEAFF
TRBV11-2	TRBJ2-5	CASSLELAGGPEETQYF
TRBV27	TRBJ2-1	CASTPGVGGNEQFF
TRBV27	TRBJ2-1	CASSDTSGRTGNEQFF
TRBV5-4	TRBJ2-3	CASKEERITDTQYF
TRBV18	TRBJ1-6	CASSPQDRLSALHF
TRBV7-2	TRBJ1-2	CASSPRTGGNYGYTF
TRBV27	TRBJ1-1	CASSLSVRVKTEAFF
TRBV5-5	TRBJ2-5	CASSFGGSGSQETQYF
TRBV7-2	TRBJ2-1	CASSLTSGANEQFF
TRBV6-6	TRBJ2-7	CASGEGLYEQYF
TRBV2	TRBJ1-2	CASSGLASNYGYTF
TRBV14	TRBJ2-2	CASSQTGNPLTGELFF
TRBV5-5	TRBJ2-1	CASSLVGQGAWNNEQFF